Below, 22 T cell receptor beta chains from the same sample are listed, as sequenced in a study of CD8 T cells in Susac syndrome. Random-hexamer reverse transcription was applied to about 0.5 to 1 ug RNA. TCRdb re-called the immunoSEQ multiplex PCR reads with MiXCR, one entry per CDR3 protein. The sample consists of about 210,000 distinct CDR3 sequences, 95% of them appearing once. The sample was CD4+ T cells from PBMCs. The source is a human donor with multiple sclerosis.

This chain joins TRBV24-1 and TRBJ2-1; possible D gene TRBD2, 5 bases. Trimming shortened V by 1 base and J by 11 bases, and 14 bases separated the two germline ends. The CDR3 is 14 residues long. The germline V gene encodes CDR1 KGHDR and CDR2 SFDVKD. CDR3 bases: TGTGCCACCAGTGATTTCCGGGAATCTTGGAAGCAGTTCTTC. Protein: CATSDFRESWKQFF.

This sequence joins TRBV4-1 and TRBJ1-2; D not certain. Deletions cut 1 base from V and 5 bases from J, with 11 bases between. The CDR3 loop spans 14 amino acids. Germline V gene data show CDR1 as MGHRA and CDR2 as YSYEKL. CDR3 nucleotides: TGCGCCAGCAGCCAAGGCGCGGGTTGGTATGGCTACACCTTC. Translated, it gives CASSQGAGWYGYTF.

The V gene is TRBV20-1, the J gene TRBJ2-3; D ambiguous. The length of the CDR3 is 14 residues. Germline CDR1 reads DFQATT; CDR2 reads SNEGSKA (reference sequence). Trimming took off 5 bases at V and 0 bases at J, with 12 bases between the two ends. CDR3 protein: CSAPQAKSTDTQYF. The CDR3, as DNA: TGCAGTGCTCCCCAAGCCAAGAGCACAGATACGCAGTATTTT.

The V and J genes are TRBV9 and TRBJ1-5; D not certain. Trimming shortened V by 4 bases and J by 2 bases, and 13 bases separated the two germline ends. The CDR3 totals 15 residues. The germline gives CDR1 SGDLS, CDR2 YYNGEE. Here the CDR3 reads CASSPDGTRNQPQHF. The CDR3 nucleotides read TGTGCCAGCAGCCCGGACGGAACACGCAATCAGCCCCAGCATTTT.

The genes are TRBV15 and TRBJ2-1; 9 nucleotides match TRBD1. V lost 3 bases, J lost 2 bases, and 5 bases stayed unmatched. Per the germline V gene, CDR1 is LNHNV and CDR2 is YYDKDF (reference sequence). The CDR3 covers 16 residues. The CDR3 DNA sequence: TGTGCCACCAGCAGGCAAGGACAGGGGACCTACAATGAGCAGTTCTTC. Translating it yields CATSRQGQGTYNEQFF.

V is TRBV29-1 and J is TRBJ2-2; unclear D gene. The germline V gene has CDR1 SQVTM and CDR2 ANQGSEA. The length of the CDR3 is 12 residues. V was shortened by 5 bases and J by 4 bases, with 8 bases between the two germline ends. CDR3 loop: CSVQVFTGELFF. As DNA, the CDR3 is TGCAGCGTTCAGGTTTTCACCGGGGAGCTGTTTTTT.

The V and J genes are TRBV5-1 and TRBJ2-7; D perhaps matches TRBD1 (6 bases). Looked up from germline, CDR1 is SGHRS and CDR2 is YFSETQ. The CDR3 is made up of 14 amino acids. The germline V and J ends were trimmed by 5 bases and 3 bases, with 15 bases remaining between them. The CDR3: CASRTDRQSYEQYF. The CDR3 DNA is TGCGCCAGCAGGACCGACAGGCAGAGCTACGAGCAGTACTTC.

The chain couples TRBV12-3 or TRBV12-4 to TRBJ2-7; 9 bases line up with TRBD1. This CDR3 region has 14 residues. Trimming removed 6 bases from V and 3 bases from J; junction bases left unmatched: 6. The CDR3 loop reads CASSRGQGSYEQYF. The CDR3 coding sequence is TGTGCCAGCAGCCGAGGACAGGGGAGCTACGAGCAGTACTTC.

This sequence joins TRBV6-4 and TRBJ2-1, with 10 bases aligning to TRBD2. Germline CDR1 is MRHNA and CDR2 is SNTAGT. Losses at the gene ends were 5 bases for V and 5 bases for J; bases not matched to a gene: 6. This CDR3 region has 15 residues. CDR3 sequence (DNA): TGTGCCAGCAGTTCTAGCGGGAGAAGAAACAATGAGCAGTTCTTC. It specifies CASSSSGRRNNEQFF.

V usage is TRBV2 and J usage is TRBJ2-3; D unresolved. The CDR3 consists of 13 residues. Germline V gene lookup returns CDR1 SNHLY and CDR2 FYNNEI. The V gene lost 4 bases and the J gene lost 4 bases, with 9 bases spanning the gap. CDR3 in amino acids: CASSAWRSDTQYF. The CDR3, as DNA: TGTGCCAGCAGTGCATGGCGCTCAGATACGCAGTATTTT.

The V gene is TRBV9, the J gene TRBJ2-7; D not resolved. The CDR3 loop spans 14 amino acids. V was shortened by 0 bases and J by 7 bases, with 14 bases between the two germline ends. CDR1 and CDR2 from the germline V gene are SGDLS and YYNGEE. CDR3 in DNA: TGTGCCAGCAGCGTAGGCCTACATGCTGGGGAGCAGTACTTC. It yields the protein CASSVGLHAGEQYF.

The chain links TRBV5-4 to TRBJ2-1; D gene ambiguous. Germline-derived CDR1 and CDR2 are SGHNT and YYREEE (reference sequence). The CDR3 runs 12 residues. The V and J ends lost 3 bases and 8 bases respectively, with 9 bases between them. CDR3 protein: CASSSRWDEQFF. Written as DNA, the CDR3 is TGTGCCAGCAGCTCCCGCTGGGATGAGCAGTTCTTC. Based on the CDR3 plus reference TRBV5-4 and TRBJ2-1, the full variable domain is ETGVTQSPTHLIKTRGQQVTLRCSSQSGHNTVSWYQQALGQGPQFIFQYYREEENGRGNFPPRFSGLQFPNYSSELNVNALELDDSALYLCASSSRWDEQFFGPGTRLTVL.

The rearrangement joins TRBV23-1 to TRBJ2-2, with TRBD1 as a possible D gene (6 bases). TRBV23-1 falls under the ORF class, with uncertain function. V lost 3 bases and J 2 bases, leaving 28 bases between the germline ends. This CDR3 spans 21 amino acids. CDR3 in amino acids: CASSHWPGTRYYHVNTGELFF. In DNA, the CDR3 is TGCGCCAGCAGTCACTGGCCCGGGACAAGATACTATCATGTAAACACCGGGGAGCTGTTTTTT.

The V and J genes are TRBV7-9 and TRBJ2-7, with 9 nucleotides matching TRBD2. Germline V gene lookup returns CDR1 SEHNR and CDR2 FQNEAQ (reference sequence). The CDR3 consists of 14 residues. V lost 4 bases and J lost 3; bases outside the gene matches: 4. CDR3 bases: TGTGCCAGCAGCTCCGGACTAGCGATCTACGAGCAGTACTTC. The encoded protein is CASSSGLAIYEQYF.

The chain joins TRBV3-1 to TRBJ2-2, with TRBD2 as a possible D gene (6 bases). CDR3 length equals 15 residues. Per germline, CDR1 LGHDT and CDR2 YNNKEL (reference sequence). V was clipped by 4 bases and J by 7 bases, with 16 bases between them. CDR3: CASSPMTSPSGELFF. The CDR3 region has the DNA TGTGCCAGCAGCCCGATGACTAGTCCCAGCGGGGAGCTGTTTTTT.

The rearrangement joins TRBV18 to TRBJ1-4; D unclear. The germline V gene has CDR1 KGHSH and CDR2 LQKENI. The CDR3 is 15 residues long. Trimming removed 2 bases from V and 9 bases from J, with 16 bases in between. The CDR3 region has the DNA TGTGCCAGCTCACCAACGGCAGAGGGATCTCAAAAACTGTTTTTT. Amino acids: CASSPTAEGSQKLFF.

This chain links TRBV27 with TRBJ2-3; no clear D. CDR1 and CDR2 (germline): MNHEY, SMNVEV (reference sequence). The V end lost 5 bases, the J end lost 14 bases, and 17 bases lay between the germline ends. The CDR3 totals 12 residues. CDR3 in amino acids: CASSHDTLYSYF. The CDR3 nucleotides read TGTGCCAGCAGTCACGACACCCTATATTCGTATTTT.

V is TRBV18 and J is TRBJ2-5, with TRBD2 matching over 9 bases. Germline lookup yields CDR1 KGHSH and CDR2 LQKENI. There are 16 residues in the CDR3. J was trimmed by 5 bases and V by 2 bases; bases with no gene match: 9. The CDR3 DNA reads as TGTGCCAGCTCACCAGCCCTAGCGGGAATCCAGGAGACCCAGTACTTC. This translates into CASSPALAGIQETQYF.

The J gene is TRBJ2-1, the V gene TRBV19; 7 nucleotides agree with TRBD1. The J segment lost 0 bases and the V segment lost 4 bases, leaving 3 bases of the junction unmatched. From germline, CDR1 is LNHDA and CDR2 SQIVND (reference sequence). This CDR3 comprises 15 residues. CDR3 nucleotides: TGTGCCAGTAGTACGAGGGACAGCTCCTACAATGAGCAGTTCTTC. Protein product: CASSTRDSSYNEQFF.

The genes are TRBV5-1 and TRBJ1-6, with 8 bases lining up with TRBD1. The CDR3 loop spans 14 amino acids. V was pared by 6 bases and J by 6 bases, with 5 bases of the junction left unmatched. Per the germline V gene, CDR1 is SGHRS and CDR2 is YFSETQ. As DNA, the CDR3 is TGCGCCAGCAACTCAGGGGGCTTTAATTCACCCCTCCACTTT. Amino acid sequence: CASNSGGFNSPLHF.

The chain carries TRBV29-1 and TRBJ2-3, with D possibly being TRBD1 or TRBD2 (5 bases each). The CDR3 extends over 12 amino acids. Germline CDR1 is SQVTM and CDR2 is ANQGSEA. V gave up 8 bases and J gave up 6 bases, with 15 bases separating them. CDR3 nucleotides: TGCAGCTCGGGGCAGGTTTCCGATACGCAGTATTTT. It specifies CSSGQVSDTQYF.

The CDR3, as DNA: TGCAGCGTTCGCCCGACAGGGTTGGGCACAGATACGCAGTATTTT. Amino acid sequence: CSVRPTGLGTDTQYF. The chain couples TRBV29-1 to TRBJ2-3; 7 bases line up with TRBD1. Germline V gene data show CDR1 as SQVTM and CDR2 as ANQGSEA. This CDR3 spans 15 amino acids. V was clipped by 5 bases and J by 1 base; unmatched bases: 9.